Detailed here is one T cell receptor beta chain. Its antigen is as yet unknown. The CDR3 totals 16 residues. The ends were cut back, 5 bases at V and 1 base at J, with 17 bases in the middle. Germline loops: CDR1 MNHEY, CDR2 SMNVEV (reference sequence). This entry is derived from a study of T cell responses to AZD1222 COVID-19 vaccine. Study summary: Pooled samples include second doses given at about 4 or 12 weeks. Study-wide findings and caveats: Seropositive status at baseline applied to only six AZD1222 recipients. Donors skewed white British and female; clonal diversity was possibly underestimated. The breadth and depth of Spike-specific TCRs increased once two AZD1222 doses had been given.

This table comes from immunoSEQ multiplex PCR, and its TCRdb copy is limited to in-frame clones, with some not included. The table includes some 84,000 clones, over 80% detected once. Sample: peripheral blood, taken on day 0 of AZD1222 vaccination. This clonotype was obtained from an adult in good health. V is TRBV27 and J is TRBJ1-1; maybe TRBD1 (6 bases). In DNA, the CDR3 is TGTGCCAGCAGTCCGAGACAGGCCCGGAGGAACACTGAAGCTTTCTTT. This translates into CASSPRQARRNTEAFF.